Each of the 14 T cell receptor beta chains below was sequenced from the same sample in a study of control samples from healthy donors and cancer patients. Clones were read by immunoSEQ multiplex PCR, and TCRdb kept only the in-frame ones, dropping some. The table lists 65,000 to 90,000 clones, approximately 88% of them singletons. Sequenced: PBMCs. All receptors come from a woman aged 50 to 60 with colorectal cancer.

DNA for the CDR3: TGTGCCAGCAGCCAAATTGACAACAACAATGAGCAGTTCTTC. Amino acid sequence: CASSQIDNNNEQFF. The rearrangement uses TRBV3-1 (or the pseudogene TRBV3-2) and TRBJ2-1; D unclear. This CDR3 spans 14 amino acids. The V gene lost 2 bases and the J gene lost 5 bases, with 10 bases spanning the gap. Per germline, CDR1 LGHDT and CDR2 YNNKEL (reference sequence).

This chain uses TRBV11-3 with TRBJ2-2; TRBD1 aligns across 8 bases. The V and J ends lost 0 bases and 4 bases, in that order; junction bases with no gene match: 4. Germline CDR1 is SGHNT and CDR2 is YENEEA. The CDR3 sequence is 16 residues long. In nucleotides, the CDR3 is TGTGCCAGCAGCTTAGATCTAGGACAGGGCACCGGGGAGCTGTTTTTT. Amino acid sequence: CASSLDLGQGTGELFF.

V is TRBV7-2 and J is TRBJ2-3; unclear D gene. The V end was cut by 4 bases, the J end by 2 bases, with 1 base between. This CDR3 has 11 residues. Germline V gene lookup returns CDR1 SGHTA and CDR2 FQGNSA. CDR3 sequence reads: CASSYTDTQYF. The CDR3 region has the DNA TGTGCCAGCAGCTACACAGATACGCAGTATTTT. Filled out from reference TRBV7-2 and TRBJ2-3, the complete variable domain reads GAGVSQSPSNKVTEKGKDVELRCDPISGHTALYWYRQSLGQGLEFLIYFQGNSAPDKSGLPSDRFSAERTGGSVSTLTIQRTQQEDSAVYLCASSYTDTQYFGPGTRLTVL.

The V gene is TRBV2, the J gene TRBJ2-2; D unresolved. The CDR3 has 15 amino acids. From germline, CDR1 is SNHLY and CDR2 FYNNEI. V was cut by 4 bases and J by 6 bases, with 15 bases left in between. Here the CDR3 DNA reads TGTGCCAGCAGTGGAGAAGCTCGCGTCTCCGGGGAGCTGTTTTTT. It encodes CASSGEARVSGELFF.

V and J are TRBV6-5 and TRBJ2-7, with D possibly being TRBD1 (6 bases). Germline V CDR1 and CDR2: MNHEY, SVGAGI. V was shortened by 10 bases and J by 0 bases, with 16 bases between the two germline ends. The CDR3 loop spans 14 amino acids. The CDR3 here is CATGVGQRSYEQYV. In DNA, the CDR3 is TGTGCCACCGGGGTAGGACAGCGCTCCTACGAGCAGTACGTC.

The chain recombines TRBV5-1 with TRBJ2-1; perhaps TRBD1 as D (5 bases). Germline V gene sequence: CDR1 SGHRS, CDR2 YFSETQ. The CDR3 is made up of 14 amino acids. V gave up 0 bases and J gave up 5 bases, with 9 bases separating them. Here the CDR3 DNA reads TGCGCCAGCAGCTTGGGACAGCCTGACAATGAGCAGTTCTTC. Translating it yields CASSLGQPDNEQFF.

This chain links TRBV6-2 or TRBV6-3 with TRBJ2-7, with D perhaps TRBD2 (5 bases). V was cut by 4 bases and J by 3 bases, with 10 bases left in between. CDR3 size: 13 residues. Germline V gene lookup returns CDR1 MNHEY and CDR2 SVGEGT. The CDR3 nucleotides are TGTGCCAGCAGTTCTTGGGAGCGCTACGAGCAGTACGTC. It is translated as CASSSWERYEQYV.

CDR3 in DNA: TGTGCCAGCAGTTCCACCCTAGTTAGCTCCTACGAGCAGTACGTC. It encodes CASSSTLVSSYEQYV. The V call is TRBV6-2 or TRBV6-3, the J call TRBJ2-7; the D is unclear. The CDR3 is made up of 15 amino acids. V lost 4 bases and J lost 0, with 13 bases in between. Germline CDR1 reads MNHEY; CDR2 reads SVGEGT.

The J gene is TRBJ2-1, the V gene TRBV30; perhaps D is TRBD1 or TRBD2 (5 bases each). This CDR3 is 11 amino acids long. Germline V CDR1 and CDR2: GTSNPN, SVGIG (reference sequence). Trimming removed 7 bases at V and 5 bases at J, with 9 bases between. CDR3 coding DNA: TGTGCCTTGGGACCACACAATGAGCAGTTCTTC. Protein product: CALGPHNEQFF.

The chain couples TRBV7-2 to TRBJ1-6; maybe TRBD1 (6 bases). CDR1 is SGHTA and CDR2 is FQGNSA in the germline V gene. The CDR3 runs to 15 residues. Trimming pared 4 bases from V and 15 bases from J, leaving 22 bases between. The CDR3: CASSSNPGTTPRLHF. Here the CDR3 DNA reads TGTGCCAGCAGCTCAAACCCCGGGACAACCCCGCGCCTCCACTTT.

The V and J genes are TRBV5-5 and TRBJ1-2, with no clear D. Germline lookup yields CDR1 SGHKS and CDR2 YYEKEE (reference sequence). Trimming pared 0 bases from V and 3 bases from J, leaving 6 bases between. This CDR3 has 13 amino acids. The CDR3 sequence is CASSLEGDYGYTF. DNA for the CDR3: TGTGCCAGCAGCTTGGAGGGTGACTATGGCTACACCTTC.

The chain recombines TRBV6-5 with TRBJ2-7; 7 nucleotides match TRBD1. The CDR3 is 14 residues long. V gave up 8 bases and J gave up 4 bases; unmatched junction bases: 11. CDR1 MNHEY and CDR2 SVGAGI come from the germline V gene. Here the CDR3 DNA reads TGTGCCAGCTTAGCTCCGGGACAGCGGTACGAGCAGTACGTC. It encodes CASLAPGQRYEQYV.

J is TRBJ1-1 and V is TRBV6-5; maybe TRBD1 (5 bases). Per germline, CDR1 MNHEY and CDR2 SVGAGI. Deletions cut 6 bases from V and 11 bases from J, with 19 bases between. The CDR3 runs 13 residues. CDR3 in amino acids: CASSRPTGGAAFF. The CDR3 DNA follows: TGTGCCAGCAGCCGTCCCACAGGTGGGGCCGCTTTCTTT.

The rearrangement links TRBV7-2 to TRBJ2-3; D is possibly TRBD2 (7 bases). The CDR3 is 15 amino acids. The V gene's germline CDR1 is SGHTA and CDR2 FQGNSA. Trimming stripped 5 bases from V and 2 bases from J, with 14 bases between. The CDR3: CASSVGGGFTDTQYF. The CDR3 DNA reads TGTGCCAGCAGCGTAGGGGGGGGGTTCACAGATACGCAGTATTTT.